This T cell receptor beta chain was recovered during a study of blood T cell repertoires in COVID-19. Turning to the study itself: COVID-19 samples, acute and convalescent, were from the United States, Italy and Spain. From T cells, B-cell-depleted T cells, or PBMCs came the material, which was cDNA or gDNA.

The CDR3 totals 15 residues. J was trimmed by 2 bases and V by 9 bases; bases with no gene match: 5. Germline lookup yields CDR1 LGHNA and CDR2 YSLEER. As processed by the authors: From reference gene primer amplification, estimates of nucleated cell counts were derived. Only in-frame clones appear in the TCRdb table, and some are missing; sequencing was by immunoSEQ multiplex PCR. V, J and clone size are those of that table, while D and trimming were read from the DNA. Here the sample spans 18,000 or so clones, 80% being singletons. This receptor was obtained from a man at least 80 years old with acute or convalescent COVID-19. Input material: peripheral blood. The chain recombines TRBV4-3 with TRBJ1-6; 9 nucleotides match TRBD1. CDR3 sequence reads: CARGTGTPYNSPLHF. The CDR3 coding sequence is TGCGCCAGAGGGACAGGGACTCCCTATAATTCACCCCTCCACTTT.